This TCR beta chain was identified in a study of CD8+CD57+ T cells in acquired aplastic anemia. Overall study: Sorted CD4+ and CD8+ cells yielded roughly 3.2 ug of DNA on average.

Regarding the study as a whole: Patients and controls shared around 30 CD8+ CDR3 sequences. CD8+ Simpson's diversity showed no significant patient-control difference.

TCR beta VDJ and CDR3 profiles were obtained from a genomic DNA template. TCRdb called the reads again in MiXCR, with one record for every CDR3 protein. This sample has 150,000 to 180,000 distinct CDR3 sequences; 52% occur once, and the top ten carry 12%. Previously, flow cytometry had revealed CD8+CD57+ cell expansion in the patients chosen for sequencing. Patients were therapy-naive when their blood was sampled. This clonotype has only a few counts. Its antigen is still unknown. CDR1 MNHEY and CDR2 SVGEGT come from the germline V gene. CDR3 length equals 17 residues. V gave up 2 bases and J gave up 2 bases, with 17 bases separating them.

The TCR comes from a human donor with aplastic anemia. The sequencing sample was made of sorted CD4+, CD8+, or CD8+CD57+ T cells (not recorded which) from PBMCs. This chain joins TRBV6-2 or TRBV6-3 and TRBJ2-3; D is unclear. In DNA form, the CDR3 reads TGTGCCAGCAGTTACGAGGCGTTTTCTAGTGACACAGATACGCAGTATTTT. Protein product: CASSYEAFSSDTDTQYF.